This T cell receptor beta chain was sequenced during a study of OX40 agonist ivuxolimab in advanced cancers. About the research overall: Patients took ivuxolimab, an agonistic anti-OX40 (CD134) antibody. Patients got intravenous ivuxolimab at 0.01 to 10 mg/kg every 2 weeks. Enrollees could have had prior anti-PD-1, anti-PD-L1 or anti-CTLA-4 therapy, which more than 30% had received. Recorded diagnoses for dose-escalation patients were hepatocellular carcinoma, melanoma, renal cell or head and neck cancer.

Germline V gene lookup returns CDR1 SGHNT and CDR2 YYREEE (reference sequence). V gave up 0 bases and J gave up 3 bases, with 10 bases separating them. This CDR3 has 14 residues. Clones were read by immunoSEQ multiplex PCR, and TCRdb kept only the in-frame ones, dropping some. The sample has about 18,000 clones, around 70% seen once. The sample consisted of CD4+ or CD8+ T cells sorted from blood, taken in a trial of the OX40 agonist ivuxolimab. This chain connects TRBV5-4 to TRBJ2-7; D unresolved. The receptor was isolated from an adult with an advanced solid tumor such as melanoma, head and neck, liver or kidney cancer. CDR3 region: CASSLGSTHYEQYF. The CDR3 nucleotides are TGTGCCAGCAGCTTGGGTTCGACGCACTACGAGCAGTACTTC.